Shown below are 10 T cell receptor beta chains from a single sample sequenced in a study of T cells in Graves' hyperthyroidism and ophthalmopathy. TCR beta CDR3 sequences were amplified from RNA transcripts. HTBI primers drove first-round RT-PCR of the TCR CDR3. TCRdb ran MiXCR on the multiplex PCR reads and lists one entry per CDR3 protein. Among hundreds of thousands of distinct CDR3 sequences listed, 15% to 18% were seen once. The material sequenced was blood. The receptors were gathered from a young woman with Graves' hyperthyroidism.

This clonotype was recorded many times. The chain has TRBV12-3 or TRBV12-4 and TRBJ2-1; 7 nucleotides align to TRBD1. The CDR3 consists of 12 residues. V lost 6 bases to trimming and J lost 7 bases; unmatched junction nucleotides: 3. The CDR3 DNA reads as TGTGCCAGCAGGGAGACAGGGAATGAGCAGTTCTTC. It codes for CASRETGNEQFF.

The chain is built from TRBV7-3 and TRBJ2-1; D perhaps matches TRBD2 (6 bases). Trimming left V 5 bases short and J 2 bases short, with 25 bases between. The CDR3 length is 19 residues. In germline, CDR1 is SGHTA, CDR2 FQGTGA. For the CDR3, the DNA is TGTGCCAGCAGCCTTTCCGGGCTTCCCCCGGGAGTCCCCTACAATGAGCAGTTCTTC. This codes for CASSLSGLPPGVPYNEQFF. Filled out from reference TRBV7-3 and TRBJ2-1, the complete variable domain reads GAGVSQTPSNKVTEKGKYVELRCDPISGHTALYWYRQSLGQGPEFLIYFQGTGAADDSGLPNDRFFAVRPEGSVSTLKIQRTERGDSAVYLCASSLSGLPPGVPYNEQFFGPGTRLTVL.

The chain carries TRBV7-9 and TRBJ2-7; D call uncertain. The CDR3 length is 11 residues. CDR1 and CDR2 from the germline V gene are SEHNR and FQNEAQ (reference sequence). Trimming shortened V by 4 bases and J by 3 bases, and 4 bases separated the two germline ends. The CDR3 loop reads CASSWLYEQYF. The CDR3 coding sequence is TGTGCCAGCAGCTGGCTCTACGAGCAGTACTTC.

There are a few counts of this clonotype. This chain uses TRBV12-3 or TRBV12-4 with TRBJ1-5; D is perhaps TRBD1 (6 bases). V was trimmed by 6 bases and J by 4 bases, leaving 10 bases between them. The CDR3 is 13 amino acids. This CDR3 is CASRTGTNQPQHF. The CDR3 DNA sequence: TGTGCCAGCAGGACAGGCACTAATCAGCCCCAGCATTTT.

This clonotype was seen ten or more times. The chain joins TRBV6-1 to TRBJ2-7, with D unclear. V shed 7 bases and J shed 3 bases, with 13 bases lying between them. This CDR3 has 13 residues. Germline assignment: CDR1 MNHNS and CDR2 SASEGT. The CDR3 sequence is CASNRVVGYEQYF. The CDR3 DNA sequence: TGTGCCAGCAATAGGGTCGTGGGCTACGAGCAGTACTTC.

This clonotype showed up many times. This chain links TRBV12-3 or TRBV12-4 with TRBJ2-3; unclear D gene. The CDR3 extends over 12 amino acids. V lost 1 base to trimming and J lost 8 bases, with 7 bases between them. The CDR3 protein is CASSLGTATQYF. The CDR3 nucleotides are TGTGCCAGCAGTTTAGGGACGGCTACGCAGTATTTT.

This clonotype was detected only a few times. The chain combines TRBV29-1 with TRBJ1-2; no clear D. CDR1 is SQVTM and CDR2 is ANQGSEA in the germline V gene. The CDR3 has 11 amino acids. Trimming took 0 bases from V and 8 from J, leaving 7 bases between them. CDR3 in amino acids: CSVEEGFGYTF. CDR3 in DNA: TGCAGCGTTGAAGAGGGGTTCGGCTACACCTTC. The whole variable domain, filled in from reference TRBV29-1 and TRBJ1-2, reads SAVISQKPSRDICQRGTSLTIQCQVDSQVTMMFWYRQQPGQSLTLIATANQGSEATYESGFVIDKFPISRPNLTFSTLTVSNMSPEDSSIYLCSVEEGFGYTFGSGTRLTVV.

This clonotype was seen repeatedly, ten times or more. CDR3 protein: CASSQDGNQPQHF. The CDR3 bases are TGTGCCAGCAGTCAAGACGGGAATCAGCCCCAGCATTTT. This sequence joins TRBV28 and TRBJ1-5; unclear D gene. The CDR3 is 13 residues long. The ends were cut back, 5 bases at V and 4 bases at J, with 9 bases in the middle. CDR1 and CDR2 from the germline V gene are MDHEN and SYDVKM.

This rearrangement joins TRBV5-1 to TRBJ1-5; 9 positions agree with TRBD1. Germline assignment: CDR1 SGHRS and CDR2 YFSETQ. The CDR3 is 15 residues long. Trimming at V came to 0 bases and at J to 8 bases, leaving 6 bases not matched to a gene. CDR3 bases: TGCGCCAGCAGCTTGGGCGGGACAGGGCAGGAGCCCCAGCATTTT. This encodes CASSLGGTGQEPQHF.

This clonotype showed up many times. The chain couples TRBV12-3 or TRBV12-4 to TRBJ2-7, with D possibly being TRBD1 or TRBD2 (5 bases each). The CDR3 spans 13 residues. V dropped 4 bases and J dropped 4 bases, with 11 bases sitting between them. The CDR3: CASSSGTTYEQYF. CDR3 coding DNA: TGTGCCAGCAGTTCCGGGACCACGTACGAGCAGTACTTC.